A selection of T cell receptor beta chains follows, all from one sample in a study of regulatory T cells in long-lasting Graves disease. TCRdb reprocessed the multiplex PCR reads with MiXCR, giving one entry per CDR3 protein. The sample has about 310,000 distinct CDR3 sequences, around 20% seen once. The sequencing used peripheral blood mononuclear cells (PBMCs), collected when the disease was refractory, from a patient treated with antithyroid drugs. These receptors all come from a female donor with Graves disease. Each CDR3 is given with its conserved first and last residue. The D gene is left open where the match is weak. Clone size is stated in some rows and not others, as once, few, many or a class when expanded.

CDR3 DNA	CDR3 protein	clone size	D gene	J gene	V gene
TGCAGTGCTATCCAAGGGGCGGTGGGCACAGATACGCAGTATTTT	CSAIQGAVGTDTQYF	many	-	TRBJ2-3	TRBV20-1
TGCAGTGCTAGAGAGTCGCCCGGCCCCTACGAGCAGTACTTC	CSARESPGPYEQYF	-	-	TRBJ2-7	TRBV20-1
TGCAGTGCGGGGGATGCCAGGCCTGAAGCTTTCTTT	CSAGDARPEAFF	-	-	TRBJ1-1	TRBV20-1
TGCAGCGCCCTCCCCTATCTAGCGGGAGGGCCCGACGAGCAGTACTTC	CSALPYLAGGPDEQYF	few	TRBD2	TRBJ2-7	TRBV29-1
TGCAGTGCTAGGGTGACAGGGAGGAACACTGAAGCTTTCTTT	CSARVTGRNTEAFF	few	TRBD1	TRBJ1-1	TRBV20-1
TGTGCCACCCTTGCGGGGTCAGATAGCAATCAGCCCCAGCATTTT	CATLAGSDSNQPQHF	-	-	TRBJ1-5	TRBV10-3
TGTGCCAGCAGCTGGGGGTACGGGACAATAAACACCGGGGAGCTGTTTTTT	CASSWGYGTINTGELFF	-	-	TRBJ2-2	TRBV11-2
TGTGCCAGCAGTTTATCTGGAGGGCTGCATGGCTACACCTTC	CASSLSGGLHGYTF	many	-	TRBJ1-2	TRBV28
TGTGCCAGCAGTCCCCCCACAGGTGAAGCTTTCTTT	CASSPPTGEAFF	-	-	TRBJ1-1	TRBV6-1
TGTGCCTGGAGCCCAAGCCCTAGGGTCGCCTACACCTTC	CAWSPSPRVAYTF	many	-	TRBJ1-2	TRBV30
TGCGCCAGCAGGACGGGACTAGCGGATGAGACCCAGTACTTC	CASRTGLADETQYF	few	TRBD2	TRBJ2-5	TRBV5-1
TGCAGTGCTAAAGATAATTCACCCCTCCACTTT	CSAKDNSPLHF	-	-	TRBJ1-6	TRBV20-1
TGTGCCAGCAGCCAAGAGGGACTAGCGGGAATTGAGCAGTTCTTC	CASSQEGLAGIEQFF	-	-	TRBJ2-1	TRBV3-2
TGTGCCAGCAGCTTGCTAGCGGGAAAAGAGACCCAGTACTTC	CASSLLAGKETQYF	few	TRBD2	TRBJ2-5	TRBV7-2
TGTGCCAGCAGTTGGGACAGGGACACTGAAGCTTTCTTT	CASSWDRDTEAFF	many	TRBD1	TRBJ1-1	TRBV2
TGTGCCAGCAGTTACAAGTCTGGCACTGAAGCTTTCTTT	CASSYKSGTEAFF	many	-	TRBJ1-1	TRBV6-5
TGTGCCAGCAGCCCGCACCTAGCGGGAGCAGGAGATACGCAGTATTTT	CASSPHLAGAGDTQYF	-	TRBD2	TRBJ2-3	TRBV11-2
TGTGCCAGCAGCTTAGCGGGAGTGCGGACTGGGGAGCTGTTTTTT	CASSLAGVRTGELFF	few	-	TRBJ2-2	TRBV7-2
TGTGCCAGCAGTTTTGGAACAGGGAACACCGGGGAGCTGTTTTTT	CASSFGTGNTGELFF	many	-	TRBJ2-2	TRBV28
TGTGCCAGCAGTTACGGCGCAGGCGTAAACACTGAAGCTTTCTTT	CASSYGAGVNTEAFF	few	-	TRBJ1-1	TRBV6-5
TGCAGTGCTAGAGAGGGGGGAGCGCTCGCCGGCGGCGAGCAGTACTTC	CSAREGGALAGGEQYF	few	-	TRBJ2-7	TRBV20-1
TGTGCCAGTACCTTGGGACAGGGGAGCCCTTCCTACGAGCAGTACTTC	CASTLGQGSPSYEQYF	-	TRBD1	TRBJ2-7	TRBV6-2/TRBV6-3
TGTGCCAGCAGCCTCAGGGGGGAGCGGCGCTACACCTTC	CASSLRGERRYTF	-	TRBD1	TRBJ1-2	TRBV7-9
TGTGCCTGGAGTGTGGTCGGACAGGGTCATGCTGAAGCTTTCTTT	CAWSVVGQGHAEAFF	-	TRBD1	TRBJ1-1	TRBV30
TGTGCCAGCAGTGCCAGACAGGGGACGCTCCACTTGAACACTGAAGCTTTCTTT	CASSARQGTLHLNTEAFF	many	TRBD1	TRBJ1-1	TRBV27
TGTGCCAGCAGCTTAGCTCGCTTTGGGACACAGAACACTGAAGCTTTCTTT	CASSLARFGTQNTEAFF	many	-	TRBJ1-1	TRBV11-2
TGTGCCAGCAGTTACTCACTCGAGCAGTTCTTC	CASSYSLEQFF	few	-	TRBJ2-1	TRBV6-2/TRBV6-3
TGCAGTGCTGGAGATCCTTATGGCTACACCTTC	CSAGDPYGYTF	many	-	TRBJ1-2	TRBV20-1
TGTGCCAGCAGTGGTGCCTCTGAAGCTTTCTTT	CASSGASEAFF	-	-	TRBJ1-1	TRBV6-7
TGTGCCAGCAGTTACTCGCCCGGGACAGGGCTGCTTATAAGCACCGGGGAGCTGTTTTTT	CASSYSPGTGLLISTGELFF	-	TRBD1	TRBJ2-2	TRBV6-6
TGTGCCAGCAGTCGACAGTTGACTAATGAAAAACTGTTTTTT	CASSRQLTNEKLFF	many	-	TRBJ1-4	TRBV28
TGCGCCAGCAGCTTTTTTCCAGGGGCAGTGAACACTGAAGCTTTCTTT	CASSFFPGAVNTEAFF	-	-	TRBJ1-1	TRBV5-1
TGTGCCAGCAGGGCAGGGGGCTCCAAAAACATTCAGTACTTC	CASRAGGSKNIQYF	few	TRBD1	TRBJ2-4	TRBV7-2
TGTGCCAGCACCCAGAACACCGGGGAGCTGTTTTTT	CASTQNTGELFF	-	-	TRBJ2-2	TRBV12-3/TRBV12-4
TGTGCCAGCAGTGGTAGCGGGATCAGCACAGATACGCAGTATTTT	CASSGSGISTDTQYF	-	TRBD2	TRBJ2-3	TRBV12-3/TRBV12-4
TGCAGCGTTCTGGCCATAGTCCGGGACAGAACCTACGAGCAGTACTTC	CSVLAIVRDRTYEQYF	few	TRBD1	TRBJ2-7	TRBV29-1
TGTGCCAGTAGTACTAGACAGGGTTCAAACATTCAGTACTTC	CASSTRQGSNIQYF	-	TRBD1	TRBJ2-4	TRBV19
TGTGCCAGCAGCATACAGACGGACTATGGCTACACCTTC	CASSIQTDYGYTF	-	-	TRBJ1-2	TRBV7-9
TGCAGCGCAACCTCAACTAATGAAAAACTGTTTTTT	CSATSTNEKLFF	-	-	TRBJ1-4	TRBV29-1
TGTGCCAGCAGCTTGGGCGCGATTAATGAAAATCTGTTTTTT	CASSLGAINENLFF	few	-	TRBJ1-4	TRBV7-9
TGTGCCAGCAGTGAAGCGGGAGGGAACACCGGGGAGCTGTTTTTT	CASSEAGGNTGELFF	many	-	TRBJ2-2	TRBV2
TGTGCCAGCAGCCCGGGACAGAACACTGAAGCTTTCTTT	CASSPGQNTEAFF	many	-	TRBJ1-1	TRBV12-3/TRBV12-4
TGTGCCAGCAGTTTGACCCTAGACGGTGGGGGTGGGCAGTTCTTC	CASSLTLDGGGGQFF	-	-	TRBJ2-1	TRBV12-3/TRBV12-4
TGTGCCAGCAGTTTCCTAGCGGGAGGCACAGATACGCAGTATTTT	CASSFLAGGTDTQYF	many	TRBD2	TRBJ2-3	TRBV28
TGCGCCAGCAGCCAAGAAAGGGGAGACCAGCCCCAGCATTTT	CASSQERGDQPQHF	-	-	TRBJ1-5	TRBV4-1
TGTGCCAGCAGCGTTTCGGGCTCTGGAAACACCATATATTTT	CASSVSGSGNTIYF	few	-	TRBJ1-3	TRBV28
TGCAGTGCTACTACCGGTGTATTTAGAAGCTCCTATAATTCACCCCTCCACTTT	CSATTGVFRSSYNSPLHF	-	-	TRBJ1-6	TRBV20-1
TGTGCCAGCAGTAAGGAAGTGGGACTAGCGGGAGGCTACAATGAGCAGTTCTTC	CASSKEVGLAGGYNEQFF	-	TRBD2	TRBJ2-1	TRBV9
TGTGCCAGCAGTTTCCCGGGACAGGGGGGGTACAATGAGCAGTTCTTC	CASSFPGQGGYNEQFF	-	TRBD1	TRBJ2-1	TRBV12-3/TRBV12-4
TGTGCCAGCTCCGCGGAAGATAACACCGGGGAGCTGTTTTTT	CASSAEDNTGELFF	-	-	TRBJ2-2	TRBV27
TGTGCCAGCAGCTCCAACCAGGGGGGGACCCAGTACTTC	CASSSNQGGTQYF	many	-	TRBJ2-5	TRBV7-3